These 2 T cell receptor beta chains share one sample of origin, sequenced in a study of monozygotic twins with inflammatory bowel disease. From its re-call of the 5' RACE reads, TCRdb lists each CDR3 protein once, without DNA. This listing includes about 210,000 distinct CDR3 sequences. Sequencing input: blood. These TCRs come from a human donor with ulcerative colitis or Crohn's disease, or a healthy co-twin of an affected twin (not recorded which).

The V and J genes are TRBV19 and TRBJ2-3; TCRdb reports TRBD2, a call that lacks DNA to check it against. Germline V CDR1 and CDR2: LNHDA, SQIVND (reference sequence). This CDR3 has 13 amino acids. The CDR3 sequence: CATGPPFTDTQYF.

The chain joins TRBV20-1 to TRBJ2-3. CDR1 is DFQATT, CDR2 SNEGSKA, per germline (reference sequence). The CDR3 extends over 12 amino acids. CDR3 sequence reads: CSANRGADTQYF.